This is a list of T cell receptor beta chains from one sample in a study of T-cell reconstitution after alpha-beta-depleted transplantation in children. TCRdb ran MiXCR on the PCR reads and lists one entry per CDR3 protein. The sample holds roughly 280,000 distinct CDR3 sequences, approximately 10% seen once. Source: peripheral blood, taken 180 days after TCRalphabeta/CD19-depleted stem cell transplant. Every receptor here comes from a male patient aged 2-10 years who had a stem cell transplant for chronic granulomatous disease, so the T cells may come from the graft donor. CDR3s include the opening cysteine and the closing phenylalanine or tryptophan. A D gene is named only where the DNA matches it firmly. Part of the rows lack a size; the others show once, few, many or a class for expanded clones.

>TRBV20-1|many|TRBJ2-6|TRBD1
TGCAGTGCTAGACCAGGGGGACAGGCTGGGGCCAACGTCCTGACTTTC
CSARPGGQAGANVLTF
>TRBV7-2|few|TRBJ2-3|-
TGTGCCAGCAGCTTAAACCGCTATTCGGGAGTTGTAGATACGCAGTATTTT
CASSLNRYSGVVDTQYF
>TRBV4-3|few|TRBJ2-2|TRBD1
TGCGCCAGCAGCCAAACCGACAGGGACACCGGGGAGCTGTTTTTT
CASSQTDRDTGELFF
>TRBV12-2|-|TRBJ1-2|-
TGTGCAAGTCGCTTACAGACAGGGAGCAGAGGGGACTATGGCTACACCTTC
CASRLQTGSRGDYGYTF
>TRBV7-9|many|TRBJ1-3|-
TGTGCCAGCAGCTCGCGGCTGTTTACAGGACTCTCTGGAAACACCATATATTTT
CASSSRLFTGLSGNTIYF
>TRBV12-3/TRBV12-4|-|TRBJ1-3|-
TGTGCCAGCATTATAGCGGGGGGTCGGAACACCATATATTTT
CASIIAGGRNTIYF
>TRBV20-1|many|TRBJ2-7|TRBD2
TGCAGTGCTAGATCACGACTAGCGGGGGGCCTAAGCTCCTACGAGCAGTACTTC
CSARSRLAGGLSSYEQYF
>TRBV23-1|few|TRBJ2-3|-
TGCGCCAGCAGGGGGGAGCGAGATACGCAGTATTTT
CASRGERDTQYF
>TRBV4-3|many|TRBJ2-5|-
TGCGCCAGCAGCCAAACTCTCACAGGAAAAGAGACCCAGTACTTC
CASSQTLTGKETQYF
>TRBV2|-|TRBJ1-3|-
TGTGCCAGCACCGCCCTGGCAGGCCTCTCTGGAAACACCATATATTTT
CASTALAGLSGNTIYF
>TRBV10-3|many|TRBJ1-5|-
TGTGCCATCAGCCGGGACGGGAGCAATCAGCCCCAGCATTTT
CAISRDGSNQPQHF
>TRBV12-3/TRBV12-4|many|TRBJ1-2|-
TGTGCCAGCCGCGAGGGCTTGAGCTATGGCTACACCTTC
CASREGLSYGYTF
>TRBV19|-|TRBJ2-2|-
TGTGCCAGTAGTATAGATAGAAGGAACACCGGGGAGCTGTTTTTT
CASSIDRRNTGELFF
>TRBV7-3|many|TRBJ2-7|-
TGTGCCAGCAGCCCCTCGACAGGACCCTACGAGCAGTACTTC
CASSPSTGPYEQYF
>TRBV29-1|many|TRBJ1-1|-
TGCAGCGTTGAACGACGGATGAACACTGAAGCTTTCTTT
CSVERRMNTEAFF
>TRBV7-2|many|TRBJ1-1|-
TGTGCCAGCAGCTTAGAGCGGGGAAGGGCTGCTTTCTTT
CASSLERGRAAFF
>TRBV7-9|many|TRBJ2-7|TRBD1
TGTGCCAGCAGCCTAAGGGACAGGGGGACCTACGAGCAGTACTTC
CASSLRDRGTYEQYF
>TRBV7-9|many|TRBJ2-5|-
TGTGCCAGCAGCCCAAACTGGGAGACCCAGTACTTC
CASSPNWETQYF
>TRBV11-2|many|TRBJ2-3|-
TGTGCCAGCAGACTCGCCCACACAGATACGCAGTATTTT
CASRLAHTDTQYF
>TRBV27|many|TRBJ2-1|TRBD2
TGTGCCAGCCGACTATGGACTAGTTTGGTCAATGAGCAGTTCTTC
CASRLWTSLVNEQFF
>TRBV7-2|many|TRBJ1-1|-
TGTGCCAGCAGCCCTTTCGCGCCGGACATTCACACTGAAGCTTTCTTT
CASSPFAPDIHTEAFF
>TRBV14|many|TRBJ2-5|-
TGTGCCAGCCCGGACAGAGGGGGGACCCAGTACTTC
CASPDRGGTQYF
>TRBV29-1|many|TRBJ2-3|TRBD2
TGCAGCGTTCAGGTCCTGGCGGGAGAGGATACGCAGTATTTT
CSVQVLAGEDTQYF
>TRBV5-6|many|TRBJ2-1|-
TGTGCCAGCAGCTTGGGTCCGGGTTCCTACAATGAGCAGTTCTTC
CASSLGPGSYNEQFF
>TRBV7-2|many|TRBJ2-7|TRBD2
TGTGCCAGCAGCTTAGCTTGGCTAGCGGGGGTCGAGCAGTACTTC
CASSLAWLAGVEQYF
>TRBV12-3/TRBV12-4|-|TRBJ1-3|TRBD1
TGTGCCAGCAGTACGACAGGGAGATACACCATATATTTT
CASSTTGRYTIYF
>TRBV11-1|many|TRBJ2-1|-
TGTGCCAGCAGCTTCCGGGTGGACAATGAGCAGTTCTTC
CASSFRVDNEQFF
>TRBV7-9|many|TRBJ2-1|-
TGTGCCAGCAGCCCCCTTCGGCCTTCTGGGGTCAGCTCCTACAATGAGCAGTTCTTC
CASSPLRPSGVSSYNEQFF
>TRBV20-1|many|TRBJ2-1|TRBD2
TGCAGTGCTAGCCCATTAGCGGGAGGGCTTGACAATGAGCAGTTCTTC
CSASPLAGGLDNEQFF
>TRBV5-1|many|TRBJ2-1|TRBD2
TGCGCCAGCAGCTTGGCCTTGGGACTAGCGGGAGTTAATGAGCAGTTCTTC
CASSLALGLAGVNEQFF
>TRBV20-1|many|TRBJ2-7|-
TGCAGTGCTAGTGGCGTCGAAGAGCAGTACTTC
CSASGVEEQYF